This is a list of T cell receptor beta chains from one sample in a study of blood T cell repertoires in COVID-19. Assay: immunoSEQ multiplex PCR; the TCRdb copy retains only in-frame clones and omits some. The data show some 58,000 clones, approximately 77% seen once. Sequences were obtained from peripheral blood. The origin of the receptors is a human donor in a cohort sampled during active COVID-19. Each CDR3 is given with its conserved first and last residue. The order of the fields is D gene, V gene, J gene, clone size, CDR3 DNA, CDR3 protein. The D gene is left open where the match is weak. A row's size may be missing; if present it is once, few, many or a size class.

D gene: TRBD2
V gene: TRBV5-4
J gene: TRBJ2-7
clone size: -
CDR3 DNA: TGTGCCAGCAGCTTGGGGACTAGCGCTTTAGGCTCCTACGAGCAGTACTTC
CDR3 protein: CASSLGTSALGSYEQYF

D gene: -
V gene: TRBV2
J gene: TRBJ1-3
clone size: -
CDR3 DNA: TGTGCCAGCAGACCCACAGGTTCCCCTGGAAACACCATATATTTT
CDR3 protein: CASRPTGSPGNTIYF

D gene: TRBD2
V gene: TRBV6-5
J gene: TRBJ2-1
clone size: -
CDR3 DNA: TGTGCCAGCAGTCCCGGACTAGCGGGAGGGAATGAGCAGTTCTTC
CDR3 protein: CASSPGLAGGNEQFF

D gene: -
V gene: TRBV5-1
J gene: TRBJ2-5
clone size: -
CDR3 DNA: TGCGCCAGCAGCTTGGGGGCAGCCCAAGAGACCCAGTACTTC
CDR3 protein: CASSLGAAQETQYF

D gene: -
V gene: TRBV2
J gene: TRBJ1-5
clone size: -
CDR3 DNA: TGTGCCAGCAAGGTGGACCTCCCGGGGGAGCCCCAGCATTTT
CDR3 protein: CASKVDLPGEPQHF

D gene: -
V gene: TRBV7-9
J gene: TRBJ1-1
clone size: once
CDR3 DNA: TGTGCCAGCAGCCGTAGAGGGAACACTGAAGCTTTCTTT
CDR3 protein: CASSRRGNTEAFF

D gene: TRBD1
V gene: TRBV5-5
J gene: TRBJ2-7
clone size: -
CDR3 DNA: TGTGCCAGCAGCCCCGGGACAGGGTGGTACGAGCAGTACTTC
CDR3 protein: CASSPGTGWYEQYF

D gene: -
V gene: TRBV12-3/TRBV12-4
J gene: TRBJ2-5
clone size: -
CDR3 DNA: TGTGCCAGCAGTATTGGGCCACAGGGGACCCAGTACTTC
CDR3 protein: CASSIGPQGTQYF

D gene: -
V gene: TRBV7-2
J gene: TRBJ2-6
clone size: once
CDR3 DNA: TGTGCCAGCAGCCCGCAGGCAGGCTCTGGGGCCAACGTCCTGACTTTC
CDR3 protein: CASSPQAGSGANVLTF

D gene: TRBD1
V gene: TRBV28
J gene: TRBJ1-2
clone size: -
CDR3 DNA: TGTGCCAGCAGTTTAGAGGGGGCGTCGGGCTACACCTTC
CDR3 protein: CASSLEGASGYTF

D gene: -
V gene: TRBV10-1
J gene: TRBJ2-1
clone size: -
CDR3 DNA: TGCGCCAGCAGTGTCCGGGCAGGGGGGAATGAGCAGTTCTTC
CDR3 protein: CASSVRAGGNEQFF

D gene: -
V gene: TRBV3-1/TRBV3-2
J gene: TRBJ2-5
clone size: -
CDR3 DNA: TGTGCCAGCAGCCAAGAGGGAGAAGAGACCCAGTACTTC
CDR3 protein: CASSQEGEETQYF

D gene: TRBD2
V gene: TRBV27
J gene: TRBJ2-7
clone size: -
CDR3 DNA: TGTGCCAGCAGCCGGAAAGCGGGATTCCCCTCGGGGGAGCAGTACTTC
CDR3 protein: CASSRKAGFPSGEQYF

D gene: TRBD1
V gene: TRBV18
J gene: TRBJ1-5
clone size: -
CDR3 DNA: TGTGCCAGCTCACCGGACAGGGGGATTTGGCAGCCCCAGCATTTT
CDR3 protein: CASSPDRGIWQPQHF

D gene: -
V gene: TRBV6-4
J gene: TRBJ1-2
clone size: -
CDR3 DNA: TGTGCCAGCAGTGTTAGTCCAGAGGGTTCTAGTGGCTACACCTTC
CDR3 protein: CASSVSPEGSSGYTF

D gene: TRBD1
V gene: TRBV7-9
J gene: TRBJ1-4
clone size: -
CDR3 DNA: TGTGCCAGCAGCGAGACAGGGTTAATCAATGAAAAACTGTTTTTT
CDR3 protein: CASSETGLINEKLFF

D gene: -
V gene: TRBV5-1
J gene: TRBJ1-2
clone size: -
CDR3 DNA: TGCGCCAGCAGACCGGAAGTGGGCGCAAATGGCTACACCTTC
CDR3 protein: CASRPEVGANGYTF

D gene: TRBD2
V gene: TRBV19
J gene: TRBJ2-3
clone size: -
CDR3 DNA: TGTGCCAGTAGTACAGGCGCGGGGGGGGTAGATACGCAGTATTTT
CDR3 protein: CASSTGAGGVDTQYF

D gene: TRBD1
V gene: TRBV20-1
J gene: TRBJ1-1
clone size: -
CDR3 DNA: TGCAGTGCTAGTCAGGGGGCAGGGGTTGGCACTGAAGCTTTCTTT
CDR3 protein: CSASQGAGVGTEAFF